This TCR beta chain was profiled in a study of cytomegalovirus exposure and HLA in healthy donors. Notes on the study in general: The study carried out a later analysis of TCR beta sequences. It associated some 17,000 of them with specific HLA alleles at a false discovery rate of 0.05. Indistinguishable V segments such as TRBV6-2 and TRBV6-3 were excluded.

Germline CDR1 and CDR2: SGHAT and FQNNGV. The CDR3 contains 15 residues. The V end lost 5 bases, the J end lost 0 bases, and 11 bases lay between the germline ends. PCR involved 60 Vbeta and 13 Jbeta primers. Original processing methods: Later analysis identified 65 million to 80 million unique TCR beta chains, 8.5 million to 13 million shared. The data were produced by immunoSEQ multiplex PCR, yet TCRdb's version contains in-frame clones alone and is incomplete. V and J calls and clone size follow that table, whereas D and trimming were derived from the DNA. Seen here are about 200,000 clones, around 80% observed once, and the top ten hold 1.5% to 2%. In regard to this clone: No antigen is known for it.

This receptor was taken from a man aged 25-45 years in good health and CMV-seronegative. The chain employs TRBV11-2 and TRBJ1-3, with no clear D. The sequenced sample consisted of PBMCs. The chain's CDR3 is CASSQGRSSGNTIYF. DNA of the CDR3: TGTGCCAGCAGCCAAGGGAGAAGCTCTGGAAACACCATATATTTT.